These 28 T cell receptor beta chains share one sample of origin, sequenced in a study of post-analysis software for immune sequencing data. Regarding the study as a whole: In patients, five or six TRBV segments were more frequent than in controls, with TRBV5-6, TRBV5-1 and TRBV20-1 among them.

These receptors lack a known antigen. Each TCR beta cDNA library carried unique molecular identifiers. A single record per CDR3 protein comes from TCRdb applying MiXCR to the PCR reads. The sample has roughly 700,000 distinct CDR3 sequences; about 27% are singletons. Material for sequencing was blood. The receptors come from a girl under 18 with multiple sclerosis.

This clonotype was seen ten or more times. The CDR3 bases are TGCAGTGCTACCCGGACTAGCGGCGACACAGATACGCAGTATTTT. Translating gives CSATRTSGDTDTQYF. The genes are TRBV20-1 and TRBJ2-3; 10 bases match TRBD2. V lost 4 bases, J lost 2 bases, and 6 bases stayed unmatched. The CDR3 runs to 15 residues. Per the germline V gene, CDR1 is DFQATT and CDR2 is SNEGSKA (reference sequence).

This clonotype was observed a handful of times. The chain couples TRBV7-9 to TRBJ2-1, with 8 bases fitting TRBD2. The ends lost 1 base at V and 5 bases at J; junction bases unmatched: 7. The CDR3 loop spans 16 amino acids. The germline gives CDR1 SEHNR, CDR2 FQNEAQ (reference sequence). The DNA of the CDR3 is TGTGCCAGCAGCTTAGACACTAGCGGCCCAGACAATGAGCAGTTCTTC. Amino acids: CASSLDTSGPDNEQFF.

A word on this clonotype: A read error is likely, as this CDR3 ends without the conserved phenylalanine or tryptophan. The CDR3 loop is CTSSLEPGGPLHL. The CDR3 region has the DNA TGTACCAGCAGCTTAGAGCCCGGCGGACCCCTCCACTTG. The rearrangement links TRBV7-2 to TRBJ1-6; D remains unclear. Germline V CDR1 and CDR2: SGHTA, FQGNSA. There are 13 residues in the CDR3. Trimming removed 1 base from V and 12 bases from J, with 10 bases in between.

Only one count was recorded for this clonotype. The chain joins TRBV10-3 to TRBJ2-1, with TRBD2 matching over 13 bases. The junction had 5 bases not matched to a gene; V was cut back by 2 bases and J by 7 bases. The CDR3 spans 16 residues. Germline CDR1 and CDR2: ENHRY and SYGVKD. CDR3 protein: CAISERGLAGRNEQFF. DNA for the CDR3: TGTGCCATCAGTGAGAGGGGACTAGCGGGAAGGAATGAGCAGTTCTTC.

The CDR3 DNA is TGTGCCAGCAGCTTAGTTGGGACTAGCGGGGGCTACGAGCAGTACTTC. It specifies CASSLVGTSGGYEQYF. The chain links TRBV11-2 to TRBJ2-7, with 14 bases lining up with TRBD2. CDR1 is SGHAT and CDR2 is FQNNGV in the germline V gene. This CDR3 has 16 amino acids. The trim removed 1 base at V and 3 bases at J, leaving 2 bases unmatched.

The V and J genes are TRBV9 and TRBJ1-6, with 7 positions matching TRBD1. The trim removed 3 bases at V and 8 bases at J, leaving 5 bases unmatched. The CDR3 totals 14 residues. Germline assignment: CDR1 SGDLS and CDR2 YYNGEE. The CDR3 nucleotides are TGTGCCAGCAGCGCCACAGGGGCTGATTCACCCCTCCACTTT. It codes for CASSATGADSPLHF.

Only a few counts were recorded for this clonotype. This chain connects TRBV5-1 to TRBJ2-5, with TRBD2 matching over 7 bases. Judging by the DNA end, TRBJ2-7 fits better; the J call may be wrong. Germline CDR1 reads SGHRS; CDR2 reads YFSETQ. This CDR3 spans 16 amino acids. The chain's CDR3 is CASSLPTSYLPYEQYF. As DNA, the CDR3 is TGCGCCAGCAGCTTGCCGACTAGCTATCTTCCCTACGAGCAGTACTTC.

This clonotype was observed a handful of times. The gene calls are TRBV10-3 and TRBJ2-1, with TRBD1 matching 7 bases. The germline V gene encodes CDR1 ENHRY and CDR2 SYGVKD. V shed 4 bases, J shed 4 bases, and the junction held 1 base outside the gene matches. The CDR3 extends over 13 amino acids. The DNA for the CDR3 is TGTGCCATCAGTGTGGACAGGTACAATGAGCAGTTCTTC. Protein product: CAISVDRYNEQFF.

V and J are TRBV7-2 and TRBJ1-2, with 8 bases identical to TRBD1. Trimming took 1 base from V and 6 from J; bases not matched to a gene: 1. CDR3 length: 13 amino acids. Germline V gene data show CDR1 as SGHTA and CDR2 as FQGNSA. The CDR3 region is CASSLGDRNGYTF. The CDR3, as DNA: TGTGCCAGCAGCTTAGGGGACAGGAATGGCTACACCTTC.

A note on this clonotype: At one of its ends the junction is not consistent with the germline gene, which may arise from a read error. V and J are TRBV12-3 or TRBV12-4 and TRBJ2-7; D might be TRBD2 (6 bases). The length of the CDR3 is 15 residues. This CDR3 is CASSWGVHRPYEQCF. DNA for the CDR3: TGTGCCAGCAGTTGGGGGGTCCACCGACCCTACGAGCAGTGCTTC.

Concerning this clonotype: A read error may be the cause here, since a much bigger clone is one base away. The chain employs TRBV29-1 and TRBJ1-1; a possible D gene is TRBD1 (5 bases). The germline V gene encodes CDR1 SQVTM and CDR2 ANQGSEA. V lost 6 bases to trimming and J lost 4 bases, with 18 bases between them. The CDR3 runs to 14 residues. DNA for the CDR3: TGCAGCGTCTTTGGAGGGGAGAGGAGCACTGAAGCTTTCTTT. Its protein is CSVFGGERSTEAFF.

The chain joins TRBV20-1 to TRBJ1-5; unclear D gene. Per germline, CDR1 DFQATT and CDR2 SNEGSKA (reference sequence). The V and J ends lost 1 base and 7 bases respectively, with 20 bases between them. The CDR3 sequence is 16 residues long. The CDR3 spells CSARGFTSRARQPQHF. In nucleotides, the CDR3 is TGCAGTGCTAGAGGCTTCACATCTCGGGCCAGGCAGCCCCAGCATTTT.

This chain joins TRBV18 and TRBJ1-1; no clear D. Trimming shortened V by 1 base and J by 1 base, and 10 bases separated the two germline ends. The CDR3 is 15 residues long. Germline values: CDR1 KGHSH, CDR2 LQKENI. This chain's CDR3 is CASSPLGRRNTEAFF. The CDR3, as DNA: TGTGCCAGCTCACCACTGGGCCGACGGAACACTGAAGCTTTCTTT. The full variable domain, with the rest looked up from reference TRBV18 and TRBJ1-1, is NAGVMQNPRHLVRRRGQEARLRCSPMKGHSHVYWYRQLPEEGLKFMVYLQKENIIDESGMPKERFSAEFPKEGPSILRIQQVVRGDSAAYFCASSPLGRRNTEAFFGQGTRLTVV.

V is TRBV7-2 and J is TRBJ1-1; 7 bases map to TRBD1. The J segment lost 4 bases and the V segment lost 7 bases, leaving 9 bases of the junction unmatched. Germline assignment: CDR1 SGHTA and CDR2 FQGNSA. The length of the CDR3 is 14 residues. This CDR3 reads CASTLTGSGTEAFF. The CDR3 DNA reads TGTGCCAGCACCTTGACAGGGTCCGGCACTGAAGCTTTCTTT. Full variable domain (outside the CDR3, taken from reference TRBV7-2 and TRBJ1-1): GAGVSQSPSNKVTEKGKDVELRCDPISGHTALYWYRQSLGQGLEFLIYFQGNSAPDKSGLPSDRFSAERTGGSVSTLTIQRTQQEDSAVYLCASTLTGSGTEAFFGQGTRLTVV.

CDR3 residues: CSARDPGTPRSGELFF. The CDR3, as DNA: TGCAGTGCTAGAGATCCCGGGACGCCTAGGTCCGGGGAGCTGTTTTTT. The rearrangement joins TRBV20-1 to TRBJ2-2, with D tentatively TRBD1 or TRBD2 (5 bases each). CDR1 and CDR2 from the germline V gene are DFQATT and SNEGSKA (reference sequence). The germline V and J ends were trimmed by 0 bases and 6 bases, with 17 bases remaining between them. The CDR3 totals 16 residues.

The chain combines TRBV20-1 with TRBJ1-6; D unclear. CDR3 length: 12 amino acids. Trimming stripped 6 bases from V and 15 bases from J, with 18 bases between. The germline gives CDR1 DFQATT, CDR2 SNEGSKA (reference sequence). The CDR3 sequence is CSASGVVGGLHF. The CDR3 nucleotides are TGCAGTGCGTCTGGGGTGGTGGGTGGCCTCCACTTT.

The rearrangement uses TRBV11-2 and TRBJ2-3; D gene ambiguous. The CDR3 is 16 amino acids. CDR1 and CDR2 from the germline V gene are SGHAT and FQNNGV. The germline V and J ends were trimmed by 2 bases and 3 bases, with 15 bases remaining between them. The chain's CDR3 is CASSLRGGIGTDTQYF. The CDR3 region has the DNA TGTGCCAGCAGCTTACGAGGTGGGATCGGGACAGATACGCAGTATTTT.

This clonotype was picked up a small number of times. J is TRBJ2-5 and V is TRBV20-1; 7 bases line up with TRBD1. V gave up 7 bases and J gave up 2 bases; unmatched junction bases: 4. Per the germline V gene, CDR1 is DFQATT and CDR2 is SNEGSKA (reference sequence). The CDR3 is 12 amino acids. For the CDR3, the DNA is TGCAGTGTTCCGGGACAGCAAGAGACCCAGTACTTC. Its protein is CSVPGQQETQYF.

This chain connects TRBV4-2 to TRBJ2-5, with D perhaps given as TRBD1 or TRBD2 (6 bases each). Trimming shortened V by 1 base and J by 11 bases, and 14 bases separated the two germline ends. Germline CDR1 and CDR2: LGHNA and YNFKEQ. The CDR3 covers 13 residues. CDR3: CASSQVGGLEQYF. Here the CDR3 DNA reads TGTGCCAGCAGCCAAGTAGGGGGGCTTGAGCAGTACTTC.

The gene calls are TRBV6-1 and TRBJ1-5; D is perhaps TRBD1 (6 bases). The CDR3 has 14 residues. V was clipped by 4 bases and J by 7 bases, with 14 bases between them. Germline-derived CDR1 and CDR2 are MNHNS and SASEGT. CDR3 residues: CASSVDSPKQPQHF. The CDR3 coding sequence is TGTGCCAGCAGTGTGGACAGCCCAAAACAGCCCCAGCATTTT.

The gene calls are TRBV14 and TRBJ2-7; D could derive from TRBD1 or TRBD2 (6 bases each). This CDR3 spans 13 amino acids. CDR1 and CDR2 from the germline V gene are SGHDN and FVKESK. Deletions cut 5 bases from V and 6 bases from J, with 14 bases between. The CDR3 nucleotides are TGTGCCAGCAGCAAGACCGGGGGCTCCGAGCAGTACTTC. Its translation is CASSKTGGSEQYF. The variable domain in full, completed from reference TRBV14 and TRBJ2-7, reads EAGVTQFPSHSVIEKGQTVTLRCDPISGHDNLYWYRRVMGKEIKFLLHFVKESKQDESGMPNNRFLAERTGGTYSTLKVQPAELEDSGVYFCASSKTGGSEQYFGPGTRLTVT.

This clonotype was detected a few times. The chain joins TRBV9 to TRBJ2-7, with D tentatively TRBD1 (5 bases). Germline assignment: CDR1 SGDLS and CDR2 YYNGEE. CDR3 length equals 15 residues. Trimming took 4 bases from V and 0 from J, leaving 14 bases between them. For the CDR3, the DNA is TGTGCCAGCAGCCCCGGCACCAGGGCCTCCTACGAGCAGTACTTC. It codes for CASSPGTRASYEQYF.

This rearrangement joins TRBV15 to TRBJ1-1; 9 bases map to TRBD1. The J segment lost 6 bases and the V segment lost 1 base, leaving 0 bases of the junction unmatched. This CDR3 is built from 13 residues. Germline V gene lookup returns CDR1 LNHNV and CDR2 YYDKDF (reference sequence). The CDR3 loop is CATSRGDRAEAFF. In nucleotides, the CDR3 is TGTGCCACCAGCAGAGGGGACAGGGCTGAAGCTTTCTTT.

This clonotype appeared a few times. J is TRBJ2-1 and V is TRBV7-8, with 7 bases that match TRBD1. The V and J ends lost 4 bases and 5 bases, in that order; junction bases with no gene match: 11. CDR3 size: 16 residues. Germline loops: CDR1 SGHVS, CDR2 FQNEAQ. The CDR3 nucleotides read TGTGCCAGCAGCTACGTCTTAGGGGGCGCCGACAATGAGCAGTTCTTC. Translated, it gives CASSYVLGGADNEQFF.

The chain links TRBV20-1 to TRBJ2-1; D is perhaps TRBD2 (6 bases). This CDR3 comprises 10 residues. V shed 3 bases and J shed 11 bases, with 8 bases lying between them. Germline V gives CDR1 DFQATT, CDR2 SNEGSKA (reference sequence). Here the CDR3 DNA reads TGCAGTGCTAGTGCGGGGCAGCAGTTCTTC. Translating gives CSASAGQQFF.

There are a few counts of this clonotype. The chain employs TRBV7-2 and TRBJ2-7, with 8 positions matching TRBD2. Germline assignment: CDR1 SGHTA and CDR2 FQGNSA. The CDR3 consists of 15 residues. The V gene end was trimmed by 4 bases and the J gene end by 6 bases; junction bases not matched to a gene: 11. The CDR3 DNA reads TGTGCCAGCAGCTCCACCGCGGGAGGCCCCGGCGAGCAGTACTTC. Amino acid sequence: CASSSTAGGPGEQYF.

This clonotype has a handful of counts. The genes are TRBV7-2 and TRBJ2-1, with 12 bases fitting TRBD2. The CDR3 contains 17 residues. Per the germline V gene, CDR1 is SGHTA and CDR2 is FQGNSA. The V and J ends lost 0 bases and 8 bases, in that order; junction bases with no gene match: 8. Here the CDR3 DNA reads TGTGCCAGCAGCTTAGCGCTGACTAGCGGGAGAAGGGATGAGCAGTTCTTC. It translates to CASSLALTSGRRDEQFF.

The V call is TRBV20-1, the J call TRBJ2-3, with D hard to call. The CDR3 is 15 residues long. Germline V gives CDR1 DFQATT, CDR2 SNEGSKA (reference sequence). V was shortened by 3 bases and J by 0 bases, with 13 bases between the two germline ends. CDR3 DNA sequence: TGCAGTGCTAGCAGCAGAGACCCTAGCACAGATACGCAGTATTTT. Its translation: CSASSRDPSTDTQYF.